This entry describes one TCR beta chain. The sample holds a few counts of this clone. Its specific antigen is unknown. One base away there is no much larger clone; base qualities are not given. Its CDR3 holds 11 amino acids, cysteine through phenylalanine. The retained sequence is limited to the CDR3, 33 bases, with the frame set at the first base. V is cut by 1 base and J by 11 bases, and the space between the germline ends is 11 bases. Looking up the germline V gene (reference sequence) yields CDR1 GTSNPN and CDR2 SVGIG. The data were obtained in a study of cytomegalovirus exposure and HLA in healthy donors (TCRdb year 2017). Notes on the research overall: An earlier analysis of 587 of the donors reported over 250 Gb of sequence data and roughly 120 million unique TCR beta sequences obtained from about 179 million T cells. Typing coverage varied by locus: roughly 629-630 donors for A, B, C, DRB1 and DQB1; around 560 for DQA1; around 610 for DPA1; roughly 450 for DPB1. HLA typing included class I and class II loci at four-digit resolution. Every repertoire in the discovery cohort had been generated on one and the same sequencing platform. A later genetic analysis used genome-wide SNP genotypes for about 65% of the 666 donors, treating that subset as a discovery cohort. To study patterns of TCR occurrence, a later analysis re-analyzed previously published TCR beta repertoires from 666 donors and added high-resolution HLA genotyping. Besides the first cohort of 666 subjects, a separate validation cohort made up of 120 different subjects was used. High-throughput TCR immunosequencing, statistical association of individual TCRs with disease status, and machine learning were combined to predict cytomegalovirus infection status. Using immunosequencing, the study profiled T cell repertoires from about 620 subjects and related those repertoires to cytomegalovirus serostatus. Of the approximately 400 genotyped donors, over 65% fell in the genetic ancestry cluster associated with self-reported Caucasian donors. An earlier analysis of several hundred of the donors applied high-throughput TCR beta sequencing to assess whether each TCR beta V gene segment acted as functional or pseudogenic. The later analysis used no new phenotypic data to find candidate immune exposures, relying instead on TCR beta sequences and their occurrence across donors. An early release covering some 640 HLA-typed donors comprised about 300 gigabases of sequencing data and around 86 million unique TCR sequences. Alongside the repertoire data, information on donor age, sex, ethnicity and CMV serostatus was compiled. A few DR-DQ haplotypes were handled as single units for association and clustering because linkage in the cohort was strong. On average, around 230,000 unique TCR beta nucleotide sequences were sequenced per donor among about 400 genotyped donors of the cohort, with 15% to 20% of those sequences being non-productive. The study aimed to test whether cataloging public T cell receptors could reveal signatures of past pathogen exposure. Paper-wide results and their limitations: Because counts were too low, fewer than 20 rarely observed V segments, including chromosome 9 orphons, were excluded from the earlier analysis of around 590 of the donors. A later genetic analysis associated a missense DCLRE1C variant with V-gene and J-gene trimming of TCR beta chains, and an independent cohort replicated the association. Strong co-occurrence of HLA alleles, especially DR and DQ, made assigning TCR associations to individual alleles difficult. Most CMV-associated TCR beta chains appeared to be HLA-restricted in a later analysis, and the HLA associations seemed to be driven largely by CMV exposure. The cohort was sequenced for TCR beta chains only, and without alpha or paired-chain data the features that could be detected were limited. Three of the identified cytomegalovirus-associated TCR beta chains were confirmed in vitro to be specific for cytomegalovirus antigens. A later analysis associated 15,000 to 20,000 TCR beta sequences with specific HLA alleles at a false discovery rate of 0.05. The study gave a list of 150 to 200 TCR beta chains associated with cytomegalovirus. In a later analysis, HLA-associated TCR beta chains showed more clonal expansion and lower generation probabilities than non-associated chains that were equally common. A further reported finding was that TCR beta sequences accurately predicted the HLA-A and HLA-B alleles for most subjects in the first cohort. Roughly uniform sequencing depth across donors was assumed in presence/absence analyses, although this assumption may not hold. Because some donors lacked HLA typing at each locus, the association tests relied only on the typed subset. Linkage disequilibrium might explain the correlated functional status among segregating V segments, but an unknown experimental factor could not be ruled out. Compared with the approximately 720-donor mean, donors in an Asian-associated ancestry cluster had fewer N-insertions in productive TCRs, according to a later genetic analysis. An earlier analysis of approximately 530 of the donors showed that most TCR beta V segments appeared in productive rearrangements either about 87% or about 30% of the time, which broadly matched IMGT annotations. The classifier was reported to diagnose cytomegalovirus status with high specificity and sensitivity in both the original and validation cohorts. Some IMGT-functional V segments, including TRBV6-2 and TRBV6-3, could not be distinguished by the 87-base-pair reads and were therefore excluded. A group of highly shared sequence variants was considered likely to be a technical artifact of the sequencing pipeline. Immune exposure information for the cohort was limited to CMV serostatus. Most TCR sequences were observed very rarely across donors, whereas some public TCRs were present in many individuals. According to a later analysis, parvovirus B19, influenza, CMV and Epstein-Barr virus appeared linked to several top co-occurrence clusters. It was suggested by the authors that the approach could potentially be generalized to other disease states and immunological phenotypes. A later analysis found that TCR association rates varied across HLA loci, with DRB1 alleles showing the most associated TCRs and HLA-C alleles the fewest.

The library was produced with the immunoSEQ multiplex PCR assay. For the multiplex PCR, a mixture combining 60 forward primers for TCR Vbeta segments and 13 reverse primers for TCR Jbeta segments was used. Amplification of the CDR3 region of rearranged TCR beta genes was performed with a multiplex PCR assay on genomic DNA. The Illumina HiSeq System was used to sequence the amplified TCR beta libraries as 87-base-pair reads. From the authors' description of their analysis: Across the 500 to 750 repertoires, a later analysis counted 60 million to 90 million unique TCR beta chains, around 11 million of which were shared by at least two donors. To remove PCR and sequencing errors, raw reads were error-corrected and collapsed into unique sequences using a nearest-neighbor algorithm that merged closely related sequences. Alignment of CDR3 sequences to IMGT reference sequences was used to assign V, D and J gene segments. For a sequence to be retained, a match of at least six nucleotides was required to both a V gene segment and a J gene segment. Rearrangements were called productive when the CDR3 lacked stop codons and stayed in frame with V and J; all others were non-productive. CDR3 was defined by IMGT convention, running from the second conserved V-encoded cysteine to the conserved J-encoded phenylalanine. The earlier analysis of a few hundred of the donors excluded any sequence lacking an unambiguous match to a single V gene segment. An earlier analysis of about 600 of the donors called V segments functional above 56.7% productive rearrangements and segregating when the between-donor standard deviation exceeded 5%. A statistical classification framework was built for diagnosing cytomegalovirus status from the catalog of TCR beta chain sequences. In a later analysis, V and J genes were assigned by comparing TCR nucleotide sequences against IMGT/GENE-DB human TR gene sequences. Using the TCRdist pipeline, a later analysis assigned CDR3 sequences along with most-parsimonious VDJ recombination scenarios. A later analysis defined each TCR beta chain by its CDR3 amino acid sequence plus V-gene family, and excluded reads lacking a unique V-gene family. As a way to deal with suspected cross-contamination and a sequencing artifact, a later analysis dropped hundreds of nucleotide sequences that were highly shared and had low generation probability. In a later analysis, a clonal expansion index was calculated for each public chain from normalized within-repertoire ranks of inferred template counts. In a later analysis, generation probabilities were computed with a VDJ recombination model fitted to out-of-frame rearrangements, and the resulting probabilities were checked against IGoR. Hypergeometric tests were used in a later analysis to score TCR-TCR, TCR-HLA and TCR-CMV co-occurrence, with a repertoire-size bias correction applied to the TCR pairs. A later analysis estimated false discovery rates by permuting HLA or CMV assignments 20 times. In a later analysis, co-occurring TCRs were grouped using DBSCAN, with TCRdist sequence similarity added in when clustering inside HLA-allele-positive subsets. Co-occurrence clustering excluded repertoires with fewer than 30,000 or more than 120,000 public chains, plus five with anomalous nucleotide sharing. Sourced from immuneACCESS, this table was stored by TCRdb with only in-frame sequences that have V and J called. A share of the clones is absent; for the studies checked, an unresolved V gene accounts for under half, and the remainder has no known explanation. The V and J calls and clone size are taken from that table; D and trimming were inferred from the DNA. Here the sample has about 72,000 clones; over 50% occur a single time. Less than 25% of the sample goes to the ten largest clones.

In total, 666 healthy bone marrow donors made up the cohort. All cohort members were sampled while nominally healthy, although unrecorded immune exposures were likely present. The donor tested CMV seropositive and was one of the 289 seropositive cohort members. Each donor provided a peripheral blood sample, and peripheral blood mononuclear cells were used for TCR beta sequencing. The Qiagen DNeasy Blood Extraction Kit was used to extract genomic DNA from the blood cell samples. The rearranged segments are TRBV30 and TRBJ2-5; no D gene call is confident. This TCR derives from a man aged 40-50 years in good health and CMV-seropositive. Source material: PBMCs. The CDR3 region has the sequence CAWSGLLEQYF. The DNA is TGTGCCTGGAGTGGACTCTTGGAGCAGTACTTC.